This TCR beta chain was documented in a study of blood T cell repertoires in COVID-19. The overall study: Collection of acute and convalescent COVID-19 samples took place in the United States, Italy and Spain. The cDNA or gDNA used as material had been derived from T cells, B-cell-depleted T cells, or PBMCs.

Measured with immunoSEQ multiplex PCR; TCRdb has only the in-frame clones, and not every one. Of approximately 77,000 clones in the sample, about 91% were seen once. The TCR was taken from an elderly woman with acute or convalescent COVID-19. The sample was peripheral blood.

The CDR3 sequence: CSAPRGQGTTDTQYF. The DNA for the CDR3 is TGCAGCGCCCCCCGGGGACAGGGGACCACAGATACGCAGTATTTT. The chain links TRBV29-1 to TRBJ2-3; TRBD1 matches at 10 bases. Per germline, CDR1 SQVTM and CDR2 ANQGSEA. This CDR3 has 15 residues. V lost 7 bases to trimming and J lost 2 bases; unmatched junction nucleotides: 9.